These 19 T cell receptor beta chains came from one sample sequenced in a study of CD8+ T cells in alopecia areata. Isolated RNA was reverse transcribed into cDNA used as the sequencing template. Only in-frame clones appear in the TCRdb table, and some are missing; sequencing was by immunoSEQ multiplex PCR. Counted here are about 200,000 clones, 35% to 45% occurring once; the ten biggest clones make up 0.48%. Treatment given: oral pan-JAK inhibitor, 5-10 mg twice daily. The specimen was CD4+ T cells sorted from blood, collected between weeks 30 and 35, from a patient treated with tofacitinib. Receptors originate from a human donor with alopecia areata.

The chain joins TRBV4-1 to TRBJ1-5, with 7 nucleotides matching TRBD1. CDR3 length: 15 amino acids. V gave up 4 bases and J gave up 4 bases; unmatched junction bases: 7. From germline, CDR1 is MGHRA and CDR2 YSYEKL. The CDR3 region is CASSPWRDSNQPQHF. The CDR3 DNA follows: TGCGCCAGCAGCCCCTGGCGGGACAGTAATCAGCCCCAGCATTTT.

This chain joins TRBV7-2 and TRBJ2-7, with 11 bases matching TRBD2. Trimming removed 5 bases from V and 2 bases from J; junction bases left unmatched: 5. The CDR3 covers 15 residues. From germline, CDR1 is SGHTA and CDR2 FQGNSA. In nucleotides, the CDR3 is TGTGCCAGCAGCACGCGACTAGCGGGAACCTACGAGCAGTACTTC. It specifies CASSTRLAGTYEQYF.

This clone was counted between two and nine times. This CDR3 is also generated by other DNA sequences in the sample. This sequence joins TRBV30 and TRBJ1-1; D ambiguous. Germline CDR1 GTSNPN, CDR2 SVGIG (reference sequence). The V end lost 1 base, the J end lost 0 bases, and 9 bases lay between the germline ends. This CDR3 contains 14 residues. CDR3 loop: CAWSGDLMNTEAFF. CDR3 DNA sequence: TGTGCCTGGAGTGGTGATCTAATGAACACTGAAGCTTTCTTT. Full variable domain (rest looked up from reference TRBV30 and TRBJ1-1): SQTIHQWPATLVQPVGSPLSLECTVEGTSNPNLYWYRQAAGRGLQLLFYSVGIGQISSEVPQNLSASRPQDRQFILSSKKLLLSDSGFYLCAWSGDLMNTEAFFGQGTRLTVV.

This chain connects TRBV5-1 to TRBJ2-1; D possibly matches TRBD1 or TRBD2 (5 bases each). The V and J ends lost 4 bases and 4 bases respectively, with 12 bases between them. The V gene's germline CDR1 is SGHRS and CDR2 YFSETQ. This CDR3 has 14 residues. CDR3 loop: CASSPGTLYNEQFF. In nucleotides, the CDR3 is TGCGCCAGCAGCCCGGGGACCTTGTACAATGAGCAGTTCTTC. The full variable domain, in which reference TRBV5-1 and TRBJ2-1 provide the parts outside the CDR3, is KAGVTQTPRYLIKTRGQQVTLSCSPISGHRSVSWYQQTPGQGLQFLFEYFSETQRNKGNFPGRFSGRQFSNSRSEMNVSTLELGDSALYLCASSPGTLYNEQFFGPGTRLTVL.

The chain combines TRBV9 with TRBJ2-3, with 11 bases fitting TRBD2. The CDR3 runs to 20 residues. Per the germline V gene, CDR1 is SGDLS and CDR2 is YYNGEE. V lost 4 bases, J lost 2 bases, and 18 bases stayed unmatched. The CDR3 here is CASSPHWASGGLYLTDTQYF. CDR3 nucleotide sequence: TGTGCCAGCAGCCCCCACTGGGCTAGCGGGGGGTTGTACCTCACAGATACGCAGTATTTT.

This clone was seen only a few times. The V call is TRBV5-1, the J call TRBJ2-7, with D perhaps being TRBD1 or TRBD2 (6 bases each). V lost 2 bases and J 6 bases, leaving 9 bases between the germline ends. The CDR3 has 12 residues. Per the germline V gene, CDR1 is SGHRS and CDR2 is YFSETQ. CDR3 residues: CASSLQGGEQYF. CDR3 coding DNA: TGCGCCAGCAGCTTACAGGGAGGCGAGCAGTACTTC.

This clone was seen a few times. This chain links TRBV29-1 with TRBJ2-1; no clear D. Trimming stripped 1 base from V and 3 bases from J, with 7 bases between. Germline CDR1 is SQVTM and CDR2 is ANQGSEA. This CDR3 spans 13 amino acids. The CDR3 protein is CSVEVQGYNEQFF. The CDR3 nucleotides are TGCAGCGTTGAAGTACAAGGCTACAATGAGCAGTTCTTC.

CDR3 sequence (DNA): TGTGCCAGCAGTGTAGAGGGGGGCCGATCCTACGAGCAGTACTTC. This codes for CASSVEGGRSYEQYF. The V and J genes are TRBV2 and TRBJ2-7; D tentatively fits TRBD1 or TRBD2 (6 bases each). The CDR3 is 15 amino acids. The ends were cut back, 4 bases at V and 1 base at J, with 14 bases in the middle. Per the germline V gene, CDR1 is SNHLY and CDR2 is FYNNEI.

The chain uses TRBV6-5 and TRBJ2-1; weak D call: TRBD1 (5 bases). CDR3 length equals 12 residues. The V end was cut by 4 bases, the J end by 10 bases, with 11 bases between. The V gene's germline CDR1 is MNHEY and CDR2 SVGAGI. CDR3 sequence (DNA): TGTGCCAGCAGTTCGCCTAGACAGGAGCAGTTCTTC. Protein: CASSSPRQEQFF.

V and J are TRBV23-1 and TRBJ1-2; 7 positions agree with TRBD1. TRBV23-1 belongs to the ORF category, with a function that is uncertain. Germline trimming cut 0 bases from V and 2 bases from J; bases unmatched to any gene: 0. CDR3 length equals 14 residues. This CDR3 is CASSQSTGNYGYTF. CDR3 coding DNA: TGCGCCAGCAGTCAATCGACAGGGAACTATGGCTACACCTTC.

About this clone itself: This sample includes further DNA sequences coding for the same CDR3. The V gene is TRBV7-9, the J gene TRBJ2-3; D is ambiguous. This CDR3 has 11 amino acids. Germline V gene sequence: CDR1 SEHNR, CDR2 FQNEAQ (reference sequence). V was shortened by 6 bases and J by 2 bases, with 3 bases between the two germline ends. The CDR3 DNA sequence: TGTGCCAGCAGTGACACAGATACGCAGTATTTT. This codes for CASSDTDTQYF.

This clone was counted between two and nine times. The genes are TRBV30 and TRBJ2-1; the D is unclear. CDR1 and CDR2 from the germline V gene are GTSNPN and SVGIG (reference sequence). Trimming removed 0 bases at V and 0 bases at J, with 12 bases between. The CDR3 has 16 amino acids. The CDR3 here is CAWSVRLHTSYNEQFF. The CDR3 region has the DNA TGTGCCTGGAGTGTAAGGCTGCACACCTCCTACAATGAGCAGTTCTTC.

This chain joins TRBV27 and TRBJ2-5; 8 bases match TRBD2. The CDR3 loop spans 18 amino acids. Germline V CDR1 and CDR2: MNHEY, SMNVEV (reference sequence). With 2 bases clipped from V and 4 bases from J, the junction kept 15 bases outside the gene matches. The CDR3 DNA sequence: TGTGCCAGCAGTTTAAACCCTCGGCTAGCGGGTAGTGGAGAGACCCAGTACTTC. This sequence encodes CASSLNPRLAGSGETQYF.

This clone was seen a few times. The chain employs TRBV18 and TRBJ1-5; D uncertain. V gave up 1 base and J gave up 6 bases, with 10 bases separating them. CDR1 and CDR2 from the germline V gene are KGHSH and LQKENI. The CDR3 length is 14 residues. CDR3 amino acids: CASSPQGLSQPQHF. The CDR3 bases are TGTGCCAGCTCACCACAGGGCTTAAGTCAGCCCCAGCATTTT. Full variable domain (remainder filled in from reference TRBV18 and TRBJ1-5): NAGVMQNPRHLVRRRGQEARLRCSPMKGHSHVYWYRQLPEEGLKFMVYLQKENIIDESGMPKERFSAEFPKEGPSILRIQQVVRGDSAAYFCASSPQGLSQPQHFGDGTRLSIL.

CDR3 in DNA: TGTGCCAGTAGTAGACAGGGAAACGAGCAGTACTTC. As protein: CASSRQGNEQYF. V usage is TRBV19 and J usage is TRBJ2-7; 7 nucleotides match TRBD1. The CDR3 loop spans 12 amino acids. The trim removed 4 bases at V and 5 bases at J, leaving 2 bases unmatched. CDR1 LNHDA and CDR2 SQIVND come from the germline V gene (reference sequence).

This clone was observed a few times. The chain employs TRBV29-1 and TRBJ1-1; 7 bases match TRBD1. Looked up from germline, CDR1 is SQVTM and CDR2 is ANQGSEA. The junction had 4 bases not matched to a gene; V was cut back by 3 bases and J by 9 bases. The CDR3 loop spans 11 amino acids. CDR3 protein: CSVDTGVQAFF. The CDR3 region has the DNA TGCAGCGTTGACACAGGGGTTCAAGCTTTCTTT.

The V call is TRBV25-1, the J call TRBJ2-7; D is ambiguous. Deletions cut 1 base from V and 3 bases from J, with 16 bases between. The germline gives CDR1 MGHDK, CDR2 SYGVNS. The CDR3 runs 16 residues. As DNA, the CDR3 is TGTGCCAGCAGTGAATCGGGCCAGATGGCTCTCTACGAGCAGTACTTC. Translated: CASSESGQMALYEQYF.

The chain recombines TRBV7-9 with TRBJ2-5; 7 bases are shared with TRBD2. The CDR3 is made up of 15 amino acids. CDR1 is SEHNR and CDR2 is FQNEAQ in the germline V gene (reference sequence). The trim removed 5 bases at V and 2 bases at J, leaving 8 bases unmatched. CDR3: CASSRSTSAQETQYF. The CDR3 DNA follows: TGTGCCAGCAGCCGCTCAACTAGCGCACAAGAGACCCAGTACTTC.

The rearrangement links TRBV7-2 to TRBJ2-3; 8 nucleotides match TRBD2. This CDR3 contains 16 residues. Germline CDR1 SGHTA, CDR2 FQGNSA. The V gene end was trimmed by 4 bases and the J gene end by 2 bases; junction bases not matched to a gene: 8. The CDR3 coding sequence is TGTGCCAGCAGCTCCGGAGCGGGGGTGAACACAGATACGCAGTATTTT. It translates to CASSSGAGVNTDTQYF.